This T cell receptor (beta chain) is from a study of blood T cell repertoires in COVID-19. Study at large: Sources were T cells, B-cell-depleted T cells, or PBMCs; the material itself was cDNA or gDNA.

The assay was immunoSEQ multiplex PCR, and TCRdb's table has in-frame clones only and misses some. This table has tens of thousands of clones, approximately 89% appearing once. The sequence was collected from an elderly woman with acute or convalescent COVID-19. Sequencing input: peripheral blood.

Here the CDR3 DNA reads TGTGCCAGCAGCCAAGATACAGCGGGGGCGGGCGGGGAGCTGTTTTTT. Protein sequence: CASSQDTAGAGGELFF. The rearrangement uses TRBV4-2 and TRBJ2-2; TRBD2 matches at 8 bases. The ends lost 0 bases at V and 7 bases at J; junction bases unmatched: 7. The CDR3 spans 16 residues. The germline CDR1 and CDR2 sequences are LGHNA and YNFKEQ.